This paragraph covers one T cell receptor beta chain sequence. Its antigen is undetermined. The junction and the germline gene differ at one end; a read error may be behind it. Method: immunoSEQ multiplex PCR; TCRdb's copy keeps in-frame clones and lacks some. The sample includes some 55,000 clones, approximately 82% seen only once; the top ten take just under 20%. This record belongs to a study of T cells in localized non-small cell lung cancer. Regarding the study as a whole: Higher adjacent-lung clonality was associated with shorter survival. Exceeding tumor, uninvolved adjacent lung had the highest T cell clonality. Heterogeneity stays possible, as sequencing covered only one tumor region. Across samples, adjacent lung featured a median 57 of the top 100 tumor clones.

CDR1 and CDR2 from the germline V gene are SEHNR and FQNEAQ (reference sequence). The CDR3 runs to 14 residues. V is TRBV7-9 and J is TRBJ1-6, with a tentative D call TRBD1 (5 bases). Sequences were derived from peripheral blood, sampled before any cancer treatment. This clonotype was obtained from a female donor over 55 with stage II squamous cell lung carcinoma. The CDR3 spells CASSLVGGNTPLHF. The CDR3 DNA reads TGTGCCAGCAGCTTAGTTGGGGGTAATACACCCCTCCACTTT. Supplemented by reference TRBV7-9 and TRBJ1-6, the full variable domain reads DTGVSQNPRHKITKRGQNVTFRCDPISEHNRLYWYRQTLGQGPEFLTYFQNEAQLEKSRLLSDRFSAERPKGSFSTLEIQRTEQGDSAMYLCASSLVGGNTPLHFGNGTRLTVT.